Each of the 2 T cell receptor beta chains below was sequenced from the same sample in a study of shared clonotypes between healthy human individuals. The protocol was immunoSEQ multiplex PCR, while the TCRdb copy is restricted to in-frame clones and leaves out a portion. The repertoire holds about 1.5 million clones, with roughly 96% as singletons. The sequencing input was naive CD4+ T cells sorted from blood. Noted subset: CD45RA+ positively selected. The receptors derive from a man aged 25 to 40 in good health.

As to this clone: Other DNA sequences in the sample encode the same CDR3. The rearrangement joins TRBV4-1 to TRBJ1-1; D is perhaps TRBD1 (6 bases). Trimming stripped 4 bases from V and 5 bases from J, with 11 bases between. Germline lookup yields CDR1 MGHRA and CDR2 YSYEKL. The CDR3 is 13 amino acids. CDR3 amino acids: CASSLQGGTEAFF. For the CDR3, the DNA is TGCGCCAGCAGCCTACAGGGTGGGACTGAAGCTTTCTTT.

This chain connects TRBV5-1 to TRBJ2-3; no definite D call. The V and J ends lost 2 bases and 0 bases respectively, with 13 bases between them. CDR3 size: 16 residues. The germline CDR1 and CDR2 sequences are SGHRS and YFSETQ. CDR3 DNA sequence: TGCGCCAGCAGCTTTAAGGGATCCCCTAGCACAGATACGCAGTATTTT. It specifies CASSFKGSPSTDTQYF.